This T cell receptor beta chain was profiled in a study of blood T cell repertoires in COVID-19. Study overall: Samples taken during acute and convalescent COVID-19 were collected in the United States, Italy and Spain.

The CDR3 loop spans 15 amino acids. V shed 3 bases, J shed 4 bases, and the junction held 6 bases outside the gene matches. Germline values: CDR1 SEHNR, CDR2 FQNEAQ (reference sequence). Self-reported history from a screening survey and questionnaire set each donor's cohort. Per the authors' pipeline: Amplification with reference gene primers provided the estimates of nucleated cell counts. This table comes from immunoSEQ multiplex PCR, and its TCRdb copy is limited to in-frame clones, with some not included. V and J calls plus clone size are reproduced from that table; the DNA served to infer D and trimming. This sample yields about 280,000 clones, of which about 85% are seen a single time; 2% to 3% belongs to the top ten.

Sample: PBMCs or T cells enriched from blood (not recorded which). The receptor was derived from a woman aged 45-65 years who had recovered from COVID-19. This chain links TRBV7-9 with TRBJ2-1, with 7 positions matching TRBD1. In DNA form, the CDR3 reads TGTGCCAGCAGCTTCTCCGGGACAGAGTACAATGAGCAGTTCTTC. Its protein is CASSFSGTEYNEQFF.